Presented here are 27 T cell receptor beta chains from one specimen sequenced in a study of blood T cell repertoires in COVID-19. Assay used: immunoSEQ multiplex PCR; TCRdb lists only in-frame clones, some missing. The sample records 70,000 to 95,000 clones, approximately 82% being singletons. Source material: peripheral blood. The receptors shown here come from a woman in her fifties or sixties with acute or convalescent COVID-19.

The chain links TRBV6-5 to TRBJ2-3; 10 nucleotides agree with TRBD2. Germline V gene data show CDR1 as MNHEY and CDR2 as SVGAGI. This CDR3 region has 14 residues. V dropped 7 bases and J dropped 7; count of bases not matched to a gene: 8. DNA for the CDR3: TGTGCCAGCACCCGAGCGGGGGGGCCGAATACGCAGTATTTT. It translates to CASTRAGGPNTQYF.

This clone was counted once. The gene calls are TRBV7-2 and TRBJ1-2; D remains ambiguous. The CDR3 runs 13 residues. The ends were cut back, 1 base at V and 7 bases at J, with 10 bases in the middle. Germline V gives CDR1 SGHTA, CDR2 FQGNSA. This CDR3 reads CASSLGSEVGYTF. CDR3 bases: TGTGCCAGCAGCTTAGGCTCAGAGGTTGGCTACACCTTC.

This clone was recorded only once. The chain has TRBV28 and TRBJ1-5, with D uncertain. Germline CDR1 MDHEN, CDR2 SYDVKM. Trimming took 3 bases from V and 2 from J, leaving 11 bases between them. The CDR3 is 15 residues long. The CDR3: CASSFSSGGNQPQHF. CDR3 coding DNA: TGTGCCAGCAGTTTCTCCAGCGGTGGCAATCAGCCCCAGCATTTT.

The sample holds one count of this clone. The chain is built from TRBV6-5 and TRBJ1-4; 8 nucleotides match TRBD1. Germline CDR1 MNHEY, CDR2 SVGAGI. The CDR3 sequence is 15 residues long. V lost 5 bases and J lost 7; bases outside the gene matches: 9. CDR3 nucleotide sequence: TGTGCCAGCAGTACCCGGACAGGGCTGGGTGAAAAACTGTTTTTT. Protein sequence: CASSTRTGLGEKLFF.

This clone occurred once. CDR3 sequence: CASSLNRVHTGELFF. DNA of the CDR3: TGTGCCAGCAGCCTGAACAGGGTTCACACCGGGGAGCTGTTTTTT. The chain has TRBV5-6 and TRBJ2-2, with D perhaps TRBD1 (6 bases). Germline V CDR1 and CDR2: SGHDT, YYEEEE. The ends were cut back, 4 bases at V and 3 bases at J, with 13 bases in the middle. The CDR3 runs to 15 residues. The entire variable domain, with the rest obtained from reference TRBV5-6 and TRBJ2-2, is as follows: DAGVTQSPTHLIKTRGQQVTLRCSPKSGHDTVSWYQQALGQGPQFIFQYYEEEERQRGNFPDRFSGHQFPNYSSELNVNALLLGDSALYLCASSLNRVHTGELFFGEGSRLTVL.

This clone was seen a handful of times. This rearrangement joins TRBV7-3 to TRBJ1-6; a weak D match, TRBD1 (5 bases). Per the germline V gene, CDR1 is SGHTA and CDR2 is FQGTGA. The CDR3 loop spans 14 amino acids. Trimming took 3 bases from V and 6 from J, leaving 9 bases between them. The CDR3 sequence is CASSFQGGNSPLHF. Written as DNA, the CDR3 is TGTGCCAGCAGCTTCCAGGGAGGTAATTCACCCCTCCACTTT.

The chain is built from TRBV6-5 and TRBJ1-2; TRBD1 agrees at 7 bases. Trimming at V came to 2 bases and at J to 4 bases, leaving 10 bases not matched to a gene. The CDR3 loop spans 16 amino acids. Germline V gene data show CDR1 as MNHEY and CDR2 as SVGAGI. The CDR3 DNA sequence: TGTGCCAGCAGTTACCGAGGGACAGAAATATTCTATGGCTACACCTTC. Protein product: CASSYRGTEIFYGYTF.

The rearrangement joins TRBV6-5 to TRBJ2-7; 9 bases fit TRBD2. Unmatched junction bases numbered 5, after V lost 2 bases and J lost 0 bases. The CDR3 sequence is 16 residues long. Germline V gene lookup returns CDR1 MNHEY and CDR2 SVGAGI. CDR3 in amino acids: CASSYRTSAPSYEQYF. The CDR3 DNA sequence: TGTGCCAGCAGTTACCGGACTAGCGCGCCCTCCTACGAGCAGTACTTC.

The chain is built from TRBV20-1 and TRBJ2-7; 8 nucleotides line up with TRBD2. CDR3 length: 16 amino acids. Germline lookup yields CDR1 DFQATT and CDR2 SNEGSKA (reference sequence). J gave up 1 base and V 3 bases, and 11 bases lay outside the gene matches. The CDR3 protein is CSASGRIAGPSYEQYF. The DNA for the CDR3 is TGCAGTGCTAGTGGACGGATAGCGGGGCCTTCCTACGAGCAGTACTTC.

This clone was seen a few times. V is TRBV4-2 and J is TRBJ1-5; 10 nucleotides line up with TRBD1. The trim removed 3 bases at V and 4 bases at J, leaving 6 bases unmatched. There are 16 residues in the CDR3. From germline, CDR1 is LGHNA and CDR2 YNFKEQ. CDR3 in DNA: TGTGCCAGCAGCCACCTGGACAGGGGGGAAAATCAGCCCCAGCATTTT. Translating it yields CASSHLDRGENQPQHF.

Only a few counts were recorded for this clone. This chain uses TRBV7-3 with TRBJ2-1, with 8 bases that match TRBD1. The germline V gene encodes CDR1 SGHTA and CDR2 FQGTGA. This CDR3 spans 18 amino acids. J was trimmed by 6 bases and V by 1 base; bases with no gene match: 14. DNA for the CDR3: TGTGCCAGCAGCTTAAGGGGGGCGGGCCAGGGGGCAGGCAATGAGCAGTTCTTC. Translated: CASSLRGAGQGAGNEQFF.

The J gene is TRBJ2-7, the V gene TRBV28; TRBD2 aligns across 15 bases. CDR1 and CDR2 (germline): MDHEN, SYDVKM. CDR3 length: 15 amino acids. J lost 4 bases, V lost 3 bases, and 1 base had no gene match. CDR3 in amino acids: CASSLGLAGGYEQYF. CDR3 DNA: TGTGCCAGCAGTTTGGGACTAGCGGGGGGTTACGAGCAGTACTTC. The full variable domain, its missing parts supplied by reference TRBV28 and TRBJ2-7, is DVKVTQSSRYLVKRTGEKVFLECVQDMDHENMFWYRQDPGLGLRLIYFSYDVKMKEKGDIPEGYSVSREKKERFSLILESASTNQTSMYLCASSLGLAGGYEQYFGPGTRLTVT.

This clone has more than one count but fewer than ten. The V and J genes are TRBV2 and TRBJ2-1; D perhaps matches TRBD1 (5 bases). This CDR3 spans 14 amino acids. CDR1 is SNHLY and CDR2 is FYNNEI in the germline V gene. Trimming left V 2 bases short and J 6 bases short, with 11 bases between. This chain's CDR3 is CASSERGDLNEQFF. For the CDR3, the DNA is TGTGCCAGCAGTGAAAGGGGCGATCTCAATGAGCAGTTCTTC.

This clone was detected only a few times. The rearrangement uses TRBV14 and TRBJ2-3; 14 bases agree with TRBD2. J lost 2 bases, V lost 1 base, and 2 bases had no gene match. This CDR3 comprises 17 residues. Germline loops: CDR1 SGHDN, CDR2 FVKESK. CDR3 loop: CASSQGTSGGNTDTQYF. The CDR3 DNA reads as TGTGCCAGCAGCCAAGGGACTAGCGGGGGGAACACAGATACGCAGTATTTT. The full variable domain, with the rest looked up from reference TRBV14 and TRBJ2-3, is EAGVTQFPSHSVIEKGQTVTLRCDPISGHDNLYWYRRVMGKEIKFLLHFVKESKQDESGMPNNRFLAERTGGTYSTLKVQPAELEDSGVYFCASSQGTSGGNTDTQYFGPGTRLTVL.

CDR3 residues: CAISPLAGVAEQFF. The CDR3 DNA sequence: TGTGCCATCAGTCCTCTAGCGGGAGTGGCTGAGCAGTTCTTC. The V gene is TRBV10-3, the J gene TRBJ2-1, with TRBD2 matching 10 bases. Trimming cost V 5 bases and J 9 bases; bases outside gene matches: 7. The CDR3 length is 14 residues. Germline CDR1 ENHRY, CDR2 SYGVKD.

This sequence joins TRBV29-1 and TRBJ2-1, with TRBD2 matching 8 bases. This CDR3 has 15 amino acids. Trimming cost V 6 bases and J 3 bases; bases outside gene matches: 10. Germline V lookup: CDR1 SQVTM, CDR2 ANQGSEA. CDR3 sequence reads: CSVPAGRALYNEQFF. The CDR3, as DNA: TGCAGCGTCCCTGCCGGGAGGGCCCTCTACAATGAGCAGTTCTTC.

This chain uses TRBV28 with TRBJ1-2; TRBD1 aligns across 10 bases. Looked up from germline, CDR1 is MDHEN and CDR2 is SYDVKM. The CDR3 totals 14 residues. After removal of 5 bases from V and 4 bases from J, the junction contained 4 bases not matched to a gene. Here the CDR3 reads CASSAGDRGYGYTF. The CDR3 DNA is TGTGCCAGCAGTGCGGGGGACAGGGGCTATGGCTACACCTTC.

This rearrangement joins TRBV18 to TRBJ1-1; D is uncertain. CDR3 size: 14 residues. Germline V gene data show CDR1 as KGHSH and CDR2 as LQKENI. With 6 bases removed from V and 1 base from J, the gap between germline ends came to 12 bases. The CDR3 spells CASSQNGGNTEAFF. CDR3 DNA: TGTGCCAGCTCGCAAAACGGTGGGAACACTGAAGCTTTCTTT.

The chain couples TRBV28 to TRBJ1-2, with a weak D call TRBD1 (6 bases). Germline CDR1 and CDR2: MDHEN and SYDVKM. With 4 bases removed from V and 5 bases from J, the gap between germline ends came to 8 bases. The CDR3 length is 12 residues. DNA of the CDR3: TGTGCCAGCAGTTGGACAGATTATGGCTACACCTTC. It translates to CASSWTDYGYTF.

The chain couples TRBV27 to TRBJ2-7, with 7 positions matching TRBD1. This CDR3 has 13 residues. With 7 bases clipped from V and 2 bases from J, the junction kept 5 bases outside the gene matches. The V gene's germline CDR1 is MNHEY and CDR2 SMNVEV (reference sequence). The CDR3 sequence: CASIGDSTYEQYF. In nucleotides, the CDR3 is TGTGCCAGCATTGGGGACAGCACCTACGAGCAGTACTTC.

This clone came up a few times. The V gene is TRBV7-2, the J gene TRBJ2-5; D gene ambiguous. Deletions cut 1 base from V and 7 bases from J, with 4 bases between. Germline CDR1 reads SGHTA; CDR2 reads FQGNSA. The CDR3 length is 11 residues. CDR3 amino acids: CASSLGRTQYF. The CDR3 DNA sequence: TGTGCCAGCAGCTTAGGGAGGACCCAGTACTTC.

This chain links TRBV15 with TRBJ1-1; the D is unclear. Germline lookup yields CDR1 LNHNV and CDR2 YYDKDF (reference sequence). Trimming took 0 bases from V and 7 from J, leaving 12 bases between them. This CDR3 region has 14 residues. The chain's CDR3 is CATSRDRVSGEAFF. The CDR3 DNA reads TGTGCCACCAGCAGAGATAGGGTTAGCGGTGAAGCTTTCTTT.

DNA of the CDR3: TGTGCCAGCAGCCCTCGCGGGTACCAAGAGACCCAGTACTTC. Amino acids: CASSPRGYQETQYF. The rearrangement joins TRBV5-4 to TRBJ2-5; D possibly corresponds to TRBD2 (5 bases). V was shortened by 4 bases and J by 0 bases, with 10 bases between the two germline ends. CDR3 size: 14 residues. CDR1 and CDR2 from the germline V gene are SGHNT and YYREEE (reference sequence).

This clone was detected only once. The rearrangement links TRBV7-8 to TRBJ2-4; D perhaps matches TRBD2 (6 bases). V was clipped by 1 base and J by 5 bases, with 15 bases between them. Germline CDR1 SGHVS, CDR2 FQNEAQ. The CDR3 length is 16 residues. The CDR3 loop reads CASSLEGGAGQNIQYF. CDR3 coding DNA: TGTGCCAGCAGCTTAGAAGGCGGGGCGGGTCAAAACATTCAGTACTTC. Filled out from reference TRBV7-8 and TRBJ2-4, the complete variable domain reads GAGVSQSPRYKVAKRGQDVALRCDPISGHVSLFWYQQALGQGPEFLTYFQNEAQLDKSGLPSDRFFAERPEGSVSTLKIQRTQQEDSAVYLCASSLEGGAGQNIQYFGAGTRLSVL.

V usage is TRBV5-1 and J usage is TRBJ2-7, with a tentative D call TRBD2 (6 bases). CDR1 and CDR2 from the germline V gene are SGHRS and YFSETQ. The length of the CDR3 is 14 residues. Trimming left V 5 bases short and J 0 bases short, with 12 bases between. The CDR3, as DNA: TGCGCCAGCAGTCAGGAGGGGAGCTCCTACGAGCAGTACTTC. It codes for CASSQEGSSYEQYF.

The rearrangement links TRBV6-4 to TRBJ2-3, with D unresolved. The CDR3 spans 13 residues. V dropped 5 bases and J dropped 5 bases, with 11 bases sitting between them. Germline V gene data show CDR1 as MRHNA and CDR2 as SNTAGT. CDR3 amino acids: CASSHTNGDTQYF. The CDR3 DNA is TGTGCCAGCAGTCACACCAATGGAGATACGCAGTATTTT.

This clone appeared a single time. This chain joins TRBV30 and TRBJ1-3; D possibly corresponds to TRBD1 (5 bases). V shed 5 bases and J shed 6 bases, with 14 bases lying between them. Per germline, CDR1 GTSNPN and CDR2 SVGIG (reference sequence). The CDR3 has 13 amino acids. The CDR3 DNA is TGTGCCTGGGGGGCAGGTCGGGAAAACACCATATATTTT. The encoded protein is CAWGAGRENTIYF.